The 6 T cell receptor beta chains reported below all come from one sample, sequenced in a study of T cell responses to AZD1222 COVID-19 vaccine. Some clones are missing from TCRdb's copy, which holds only in-frame ones; the method was immunoSEQ multiplex PCR. Of more than 110,000 clones listed, over 75% are singletons. The starting material was peripheral blood, obtained on day 0 of AZD1222 vaccination. These receptors originate from an adult in good health.

The V gene is TRBV6-5, the J gene TRBJ2-5; 7 bases are shared with TRBD1. There are 15 residues in the CDR3. Germline CDR1 and CDR2: MNHEY and SVGAGI. The V and J ends lost 7 bases and 7 bases, in that order; junction bases with no gene match: 15. CDR3 sequence reads: CASTPARGGKGTQYF. The CDR3 bases are TGTGCCAGCACCCCAGCCCGAGGGGGCAAGGGGACCCAGTACTTC.

This sequence joins TRBV2 and TRBJ2-3; perhaps TRBD2 as D (6 bases). The CDR3 is made up of 16 amino acids. Trimming took 5 bases from V and 4 from J, leaving 19 bases between them. Germline CDR1 SNHLY, CDR2 FYNNEI. The CDR3 spells CASSPRGTLRADTQYF. Written as DNA, the CDR3 is TGTGCCAGCAGTCCTCGTGGGACTCTGAGGGCAGATACGCAGTATTTT.

The chain uses TRBV11-2 and TRBJ2-1, with 8 bases that match TRBD2. After removal of 5 bases from V and 0 bases from J, the junction contained 6 bases not matched to a gene. Germline CDR1 SGHAT, CDR2 FQNNGV. The CDR3 contains 16 residues. The DNA for the CDR3 is TGTGCCAGCAGCCCGAAGCGGGAGAGCTCCTACAATGAGCAGTTCTTC. The encoded protein is CASSPKRESSYNEQFF.

The rearrangement links TRBV28 to TRBJ2-2, with 9 bases lining up with TRBD1. Germline V gene lookup returns CDR1 MDHEN and CDR2 SYDVKM. J was trimmed by 5 bases and V by 1 base; bases with no gene match: 11. The CDR3 sequence is 18 residues long. The DNA for the CDR3 is TGTGCCAGCAGTTTATACGGCTGGGGACAGGGCAATACCGGGGAGCTGTTTTTT. The encoded protein is CASSLYGWGQGNTGELFF.

The rearrangement links TRBV7-2 to TRBJ2-5, with D possibly TRBD1 on 5 matching bases. This CDR3 contains 13 residues. Germline CDR1 and CDR2: SGHTA and FQGNSA. V lost 2 bases, J lost 3 bases, and 7 bases lay in between. The CDR3 region has the DNA TGTGCCAGCAGCTTACTCAGGGAAGAGACCCAGTACTTC. This codes for CASSLLREETQYF.

The chain joins TRBV6-4 to TRBJ2-5, with D possibly matching TRBD2 (6 bases). The CDR3 is 17 residues long. CDR1 is MRHNA and CDR2 is SNTAGT in the germline V gene. V dropped 0 bases and J dropped 0 bases, with 14 bases sitting between them. In nucleotides, the CDR3 is TGTGCCAGCAGTGACTCCACCGGGACTCCGTACCAAGAGACCCAGTACTTC. Translated: CASSDSTGTPYQETQYF.